This T cell receptor (beta chain) originates from a study of blood T cells in healthy people across ages. Study results and caveats: Observed TCR beta diversity per million T cells went down as age went up. This fall followed a roughly linear course with age.

The use of a sample-barcoded 5' primer and a J-beta primer mix characterized a second PCR of roughly 7 to 11 cycles. Each of the cDNA molecules was tagged by a template-switch adaptor with 12 random nucleotides. TCRdb re-analysed the 5' RACE reads in MiXCR, keeping a single row per CDR3 protein. The table lists about 1.8 million distinct CDR3 sequences, about 50% of them singletons. This clonotype was counted a few times. Antigen specificity is unknown. The V segment lost 0 bases and the J segment 1 base; nucleotides outside the gene matches: 10. This CDR3 comprises 19 residues. The V gene's germline CDR1 is MGHRA and CDR2 YSYEKL. The amount of total RNA extracted per sample was at least 5.5 micrograms.

The TCR was taken from a woman aged 40 to 50 in good health. The chain couples TRBV4-1 to TRBJ2-1; 9 bases are a match to TRBD1. The source material was blood. The chain's CDR3 is CASSQERGSGQGSYNEQFF. CDR3 nucleotides: TGCGCCAGCAGCCAAGAGAGGGGGTCAGGACAGGGGTCCTACAATGAGCAGTTCTTC.